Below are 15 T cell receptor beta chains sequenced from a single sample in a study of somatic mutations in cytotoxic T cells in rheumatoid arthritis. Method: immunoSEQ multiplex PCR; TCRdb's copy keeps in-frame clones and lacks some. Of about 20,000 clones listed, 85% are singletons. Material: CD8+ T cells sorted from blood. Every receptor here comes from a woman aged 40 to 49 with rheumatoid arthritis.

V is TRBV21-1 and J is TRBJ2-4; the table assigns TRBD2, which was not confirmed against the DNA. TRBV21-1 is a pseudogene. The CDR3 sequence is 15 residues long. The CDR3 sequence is CASSLEGGTKNIQYF. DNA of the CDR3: TGTGCCAGCAGCCTCGAGGGAGGGACCAAAAACATTCAGTACTTC.

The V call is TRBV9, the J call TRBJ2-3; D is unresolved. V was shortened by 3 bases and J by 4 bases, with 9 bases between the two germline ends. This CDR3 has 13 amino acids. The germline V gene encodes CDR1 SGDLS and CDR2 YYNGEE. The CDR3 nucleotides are TGTGCCAGCAGCGACACCCCCGCAGATACGCAGTATTTT. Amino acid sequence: CASSDTPADTQYF.

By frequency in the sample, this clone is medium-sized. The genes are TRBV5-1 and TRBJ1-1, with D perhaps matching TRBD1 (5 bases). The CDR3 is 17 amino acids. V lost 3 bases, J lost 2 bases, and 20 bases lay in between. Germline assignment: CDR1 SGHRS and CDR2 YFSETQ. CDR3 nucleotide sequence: TGCGCCAGCAGCTCCCCCGGAGGGGAAGCGCCTAACACTGAAGCTTTCTTT. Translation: CASSSPGGEAPNTEAFF.

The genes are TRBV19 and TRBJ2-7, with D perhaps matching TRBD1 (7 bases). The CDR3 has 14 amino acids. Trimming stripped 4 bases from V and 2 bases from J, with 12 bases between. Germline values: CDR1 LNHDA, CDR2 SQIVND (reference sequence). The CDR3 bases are TGTGCCAGTAGTAGGGGGGACAGCACCTACGAGCAGTACTTC. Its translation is CASSRGDSTYEQYF.

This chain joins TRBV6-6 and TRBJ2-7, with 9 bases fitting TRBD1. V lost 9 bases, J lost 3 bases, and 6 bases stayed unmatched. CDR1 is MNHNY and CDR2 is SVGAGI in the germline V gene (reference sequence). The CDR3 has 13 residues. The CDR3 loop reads CASRQGEVYEQYF. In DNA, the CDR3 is TGTGCCAGTCGACAGGGGGAGGTCTACGAGCAGTACTTC.

The CDR3 nucleotides are TGTGCCAGCAGCTTATTGGGGCCCAAGGGCTACGAGCAGTACTTC. This codes for CASSLLGPKGYEQYF. This chain connects TRBV11-2 to TRBJ2-7, with D possibly TRBD1 on 5 matching bases. The CDR3 consists of 15 residues. The germline V and J ends were trimmed by 2 bases and 3 bases, with 14 bases remaining between them. Germline loops: CDR1 SGHAT, CDR2 FQNNGV.

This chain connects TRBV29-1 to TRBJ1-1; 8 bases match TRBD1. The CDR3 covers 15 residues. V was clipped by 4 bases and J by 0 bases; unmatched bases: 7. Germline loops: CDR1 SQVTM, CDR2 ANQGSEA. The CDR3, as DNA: TGCAGCGTTGGGCAGGGGGCGACCATGAACACTGAAGCTTTCTTT. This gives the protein CSVGQGATMNTEAFF.

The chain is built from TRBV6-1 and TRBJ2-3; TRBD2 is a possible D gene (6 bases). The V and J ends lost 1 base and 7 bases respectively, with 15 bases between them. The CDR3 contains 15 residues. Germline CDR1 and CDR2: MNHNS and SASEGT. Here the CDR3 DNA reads TGTGCCAGCAGTGAAGGGGAGGCCGGGGGAAATACGCAGTATTTT. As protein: CASSEGEAGGNTQYF.

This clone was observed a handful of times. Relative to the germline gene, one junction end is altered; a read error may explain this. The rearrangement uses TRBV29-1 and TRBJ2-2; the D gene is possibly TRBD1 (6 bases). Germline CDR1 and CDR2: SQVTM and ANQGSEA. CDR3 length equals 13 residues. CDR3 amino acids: CSVLTGNAGELFF. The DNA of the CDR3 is TGCAGCGTGCTCACAGGGAACGCCGGGGAGCTGTTTTTT.

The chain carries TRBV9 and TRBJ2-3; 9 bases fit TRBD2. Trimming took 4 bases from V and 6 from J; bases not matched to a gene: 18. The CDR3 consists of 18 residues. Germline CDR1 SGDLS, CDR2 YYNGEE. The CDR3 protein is CASSPPGEAGGPGDTQYF. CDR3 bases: TGTGCCAGCAGCCCCCCGGGGGAGGCGGGGGGGCCGGGGGATACGCAGTATTTT. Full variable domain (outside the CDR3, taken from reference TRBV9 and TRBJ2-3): DSGVTQTPKHLITATGQRVTLRCSPRSGDLSVYWYQQSLDQGLQFLIQYYNGEERAKGNILERFSAQQFPDLHSELNLSSLELGDSALYFCASSPPGEAGGPGDTQYFGPGTRLTVL.

CDR3 sequence (DNA): TGTGCCAGCAGCCCAGGGGGCGATACGCAGTATTTT. This translates into CASSPGGDTQYF. J is TRBJ2-3 and V is TRBV5-8; 8 bases agree with TRBD1. Looked up from germline, CDR1 is SGHTS and CDR2 is YDEGEE. This CDR3 contains 12 residues. The V and J ends lost 4 bases and 6 bases, in that order; junction bases with no gene match: 1.

The CDR3 is CASSLAGQPQHF. The CDR3 nucleotides are TGTGCCAGCAGCTTAGCCGGTCAGCCCCAGCATTTT. V usage is TRBV7-6 and J usage is TRBJ1-5; D is uncertain. V was shortened by 0 bases and J by 6 bases, with 3 bases between the two germline ends. This CDR3 has 12 residues. Per the germline V gene, CDR1 is SGHVS and CDR2 is FNYEAQ.

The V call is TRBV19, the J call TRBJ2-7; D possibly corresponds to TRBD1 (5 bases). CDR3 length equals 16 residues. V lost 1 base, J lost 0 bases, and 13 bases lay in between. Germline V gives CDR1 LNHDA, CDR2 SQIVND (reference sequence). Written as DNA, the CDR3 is TGTGCCAGTAGTATAGCCCCGACAGACCTCTCCTACGAGCAGTACTTC. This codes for CASSIAPTDLSYEQYF.

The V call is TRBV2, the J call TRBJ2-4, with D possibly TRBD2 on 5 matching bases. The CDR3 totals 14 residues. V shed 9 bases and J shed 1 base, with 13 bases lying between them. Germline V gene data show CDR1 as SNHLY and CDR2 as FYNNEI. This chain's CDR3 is CARGNRGAKNIQYF. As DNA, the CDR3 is TGTGCCAGAGGGAACAGAGGGGCCAAAAACATTCAGTACTTC.

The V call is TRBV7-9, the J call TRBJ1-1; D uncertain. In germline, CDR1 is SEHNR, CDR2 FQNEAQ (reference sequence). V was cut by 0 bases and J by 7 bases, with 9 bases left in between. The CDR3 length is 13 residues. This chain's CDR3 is CASSLAAALEAFF. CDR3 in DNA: TGTGCCAGCAGCTTAGCTGCGGCCCTTGAAGCTTTCTTT.